These 6 T cell receptor beta chains were all obtained from the same sample, sequenced in a study of control samples from healthy donors and cancer patients. Sequenced by immunoSEQ multiplex PCR; TCRdb stores in-frame clones only, minus some. This table has about 51,000 clones, roughly 80% appearing once. Sequenced sample: blood. These receptors all stem from a man between 70 and 80 years old in good health.

The chain couples TRBV5-4 to TRBJ2-5; TRBD2 might be the D (5 bases). The CDR3 has 15 residues. Trimming stripped 5 bases from V and 5 bases from J, with 19 bases between. Germline V gene lookup returns CDR1 SGHNT and CDR2 YYREEE (reference sequence). In DNA, the CDR3 is TGTGCCAGCAGGCGTGGCGGAGGCCCCTCGGAGACCCAGTACTTC. Translating it yields CASRRGGGPSETQYF.

The chain's CDR3 is CASSHRGANTEAFF. CDR3 in DNA: TGTGCCAGCAGCCACCGGGGGGCGAACACTGAAGCTTTCTTT. This chain uses TRBV4-2 with TRBJ1-1; a possible D gene is TRBD1 (6 bases). V lost 3 bases to trimming and J lost 1 base, with 9 bases between them. The CDR3 contains 14 residues. In germline, CDR1 is LGHNA, CDR2 YNFKEQ.

The V and J genes are TRBV4-2 and TRBJ2-5, with 9 bases identical to TRBD2. V dropped 0 bases and J dropped 3; count of bases not matched to a gene: 5. The CDR3 covers 16 residues. Germline CDR1 is LGHNA and CDR2 is YNFKEQ. For the CDR3, the DNA is TGTGCCAGCAGCCAAGATGAGCGGGGGGCCGAAGAGACCCAGTACTTC. Translating gives CASSQDERGAEETQYF.

The chain carries TRBV5-1 and TRBJ1-2; unclear D gene. The germline V gene encodes CDR1 SGHRS and CDR2 YFSETQ. V dropped 2 bases and J dropped 2 bases, with 10 bases sitting between them. The CDR3 runs 14 residues. This CDR3 is CASSFNGRNYGYTF. CDR3 coding DNA: TGCGCCAGCAGCTTCAACGGGAGGAACTATGGCTACACCTTC.

The chain recombines TRBV28 with TRBJ2-7, with D possibly matching TRBD2 (6 bases). The V gene lost 5 bases and the J gene lost 2 bases, with 28 bases spanning the gap. This CDR3 comprises 19 residues. Germline CDR1 is MDHEN and CDR2 is SYDVKM. CDR3 nucleotide sequence: TGTGCCAGCAGTCTCAGGAGGGAGTACGCGGGGATCAGACCCTACGAGCAGTACTTC. As protein: CASSLRREYAGIRPYEQYF.

This clone has just a few counts. The genes are TRBV30 and TRBJ1-4; TRBD1 might be the D (6 bases). The germline gives CDR1 GTSNPN, CDR2 SVGIG (reference sequence). The ends were cut back, 4 bases at V and 1 base at J, with 10 bases in the middle. The CDR3 spans 14 residues. The CDR3 DNA follows: TGTGCCTGGACCCCAGGGGTAACTAATGAAAAACTGTTTTTT. Translating gives CAWTPGVTNEKLFF.